The 23 T cell receptor beta chains below were found in one sample sequenced in a study of identical twins. TCRdb fed the 5' RACE reads into MiXCR, producing one record per CDR3 protein. The sample has 1.5 million to 2 million distinct CDR3 sequences, roughly a third seen once. Input material: cord blood. These receptors came from a newborn girl in good health.

The J gene is TRBJ2-2, the V gene TRBV7-2; D not certain. This CDR3 is 17 amino acids long. V dropped 0 bases and J dropped 4 bases, with 15 bases sitting between them. The germline V gene encodes CDR1 SGHTA and CDR2 FQGNSA. As DNA, the CDR3 is TGTGCCAGCAGCTTAGCTGGTGTGGGCCTAGGCACCGGGGAGCTGTTTTTT. This encodes CASSLAGVGLGTGELFF.

The chain is built from TRBV6-6 and TRBJ2-1; possible D gene TRBD1, 6 bases. Germline CDR1 reads MNHNY; CDR2 reads SVGAGI (reference sequence). Deletions cut 5 bases from V and 5 bases from J, with 19 bases between. This CDR3 is 16 amino acids long. CDR3 coding DNA: TGTGCCAGCAGTCCACCCCGGGACACGGCCAACAATGAGCAGTTCTTC. Protein: CASSPPRDTANNEQFF.

This rearrangement joins TRBV6-6 to TRBJ2-7, with D maybe TRBD1 (6 bases). Germline CDR1 MNHNY, CDR2 SVGAGI (reference sequence). V was pared by 6 bases and J by 6 bases, with 9 bases between. This CDR3 is built from 11 residues. As DNA, the CDR3 is TGTGCCAGCAGGAACAGGGCCGAGCAGTACTTC. This gives the protein CASRNRAEQYF.

This clonotype was seen a handful of times. The chain recombines TRBV7-9 with TRBJ2-1, with 7 bases lining up with TRBD2. Germline V gene sequence: CDR1 SEHNR, CDR2 FQNEAQ (reference sequence). V lost 7 bases, J lost 1 base, and 10 bases stayed unmatched. The length of the CDR3 is 16 residues. CDR3 loop: CASISGTRASYNEQFF. The CDR3 coding sequence is TGTGCCAGCATCAGCGGGACCCGGGCGTCCTACAATGAGCAGTTCTTC.

This clonotype showed up just a few times. The genes are TRBV6-6 and TRBJ1-2, with 11 bases matching TRBD1. Germline CDR1 MNHNY, CDR2 SVGAGI (reference sequence). The CDR3 totals 15 residues. V dropped 5 bases and J dropped 4; count of bases not matched to a gene: 6. CDR3 bases: TGTGCCAGCAGTCCTGGACAGGGGGCAGCCTATGGCTACACCTTC. It is translated as CASSPGQGAAYGYTF.

The chain joins TRBV30 to TRBJ2-7, with 11 bases fitting TRBD2. The CDR3 length is 14 residues. CDR1 is GTSNPN, CDR2 SVGIG, per germline (reference sequence). J was trimmed by 3 bases and V by 3 bases; bases with no gene match: 4. Here the CDR3 DNA reads TGTGCCTGGAGCGCTAGCGGGGGGTACTACGAGCAGTACTTC. It translates to CAWSASGGYYEQYF.

The sample holds a few counts of this clonotype. This chain links TRBV6-5 with TRBJ2-3; no clear D. The germline V gene encodes CDR1 MNHEY and CDR2 SVGAGI. This CDR3 region has 13 residues. V lost 0 bases to trimming and J lost 9 bases, with 10 bases between them. The CDR3: CASSYSKARTQYF. The CDR3 DNA follows: TGTGCCAGCAGTTACTCGAAGGCCCGCACGCAGTATTTT.

The rearrangement links TRBV4-1 to TRBJ2-3, with 10 bases that match TRBD2. Germline V gene sequence: CDR1 MGHRA, CDR2 YSYEKL. V dropped 0 bases and J dropped 4; count of bases not matched to a gene: 7. The CDR3 totals 17 residues. The DNA for the CDR3 is TGCGCCAGCAGCCAAGATAGTCTAGCGGGAGCGCCAGATACGCAGTATTTT. It is translated as CASSQDSLAGAPDTQYF.

V gene TRBV12-3 or TRBV12-4 combines with J gene TRBJ1-1; D not certain. The CDR3 length is 15 residues. V lost 1 base and J 5 bases, leaving 14 bases between the germline ends. The CDR3 protein is CASSLEGRGGTEAFF. The CDR3 nucleotides read TGTGCCAGCAGTTTAGAAGGACGGGGAGGAACTGAAGCTTTCTTT.

The CDR3 bases are TGTGCCAGCAGACGACTAGCGGGAGCCAATGAGCAGTTCTTC. Its protein product is CASRRLAGANEQFF. The chain recombines TRBV6-5 with TRBJ2-1, with TRBD2 matching 12 bases. The germline gives CDR1 MNHEY, CDR2 SVGAGI. J gave up 6 bases and V 6 bases, and 3 bases lay outside the gene matches. This CDR3 is 14 amino acids long.

Comments on this clonotype: The junction departs from germline at one end; a sequencing error may be responsible. The rearrangement uses TRBV29-1 and TRBJ1-4, with D hard to call. The CDR3 spans 11 residues. From germline, CDR1 is SQVTM and CDR2 ANQGSEA. In nucleotides, the CDR3 is TGCGGCGTTGAGAGGGTCGAAAAACCGTTTTTT. Translating it yields CGVERVEKPFF. Full variable domain (remainder filled in from reference TRBV29-1 and TRBJ1-4): SAVISQKPSRDICQRGTSLTIQCQVDSQVTMMFWYRQQPGQSLTLIATANQGSEATYESGFVIDKFPISRPNLTFSTLTVSNMSPEDSSIYLCGVERVEKPFFGSGTQLSVL.

This clonotype was found a few times. V usage is TRBV7-9 and J usage is TRBJ2-1, with D possibly TRBD1 on 6 matching bases. The germline V gene has CDR1 SEHNR and CDR2 FQNEAQ (reference sequence). V was clipped by 0 bases and J by 6 bases, with 12 bases between them. The CDR3 is 15 residues long. CDR3 bases: TGTGCCAGCAGCTTAGCACAGGGACGAATCAATGAGCAGTTCTTC. This sequence encodes CASSLAQGRINEQFF.

Only a few counts were recorded for this clonotype. The chain has TRBV20-1 and TRBJ2-4; 11 positions match TRBD1. The J call is in doubt because the DNA end fits TRBJ2-7 better. Germline V gene sequence: CDR1 DFQATT, CDR2 SNEGSKA (reference sequence). The CDR3 totals 14 residues. CDR3 nucleotides: TGCAGTGCTAGTAAGGGGACAGGGGGCTACGAGCAGTACTTC. Its translation: CSASKGTGGYEQYF.

Comments on this clonotype: Given a much more abundant clone one base away, this may be a read error. The rearrangement links TRBV29-1 to TRBJ1-2; 7 bases map to TRBD1. This CDR3 is 13 amino acids long. Per germline, CDR1 SQVTM and CDR2 ANQGSEA. The DNA for the CDR3 is TGCAGCGTTGAAGGGAGCAGGGGGAATGGCTGCACCTTC. It translates to CSVEGSRGNGCTF.

A few counts support this clonotype. The chain joins TRBV20-1 to TRBJ1-2; 8 nucleotides line up with TRBD1. V gave up 6 bases and J gave up 4 bases; unmatched junction bases: 4. CDR1 is DFQATT and CDR2 is SNEGSKA in the germline V gene (reference sequence). The CDR3 sequence is 12 residues long. CDR3 loop: CSAPTGVYGYTF. The CDR3, as DNA: TGCAGTGCCCCGACAGGGGTCTATGGCTACACCTTC.

This sequence joins TRBV10-3 and TRBJ2-7; 9 bases align to TRBD2. CDR3 length: 14 residues. With 2 bases clipped from V and 5 bases from J, the junction kept 4 bases outside the gene matches. Germline loops: CDR1 ENHRY, CDR2 SYGVKD. CDR3 amino acids: CAISEAGGMNEQYF. The CDR3 DNA reads as TGTGCCATCAGTGAGGCGGGGGGGATGAACGAGCAGTACTTC.

The chain employs TRBV3-1 and TRBJ2-6; the D gene is possibly TRBD2 (6 bases). Germline-derived CDR1 and CDR2 are LGHDT and YNNKEL (reference sequence). Trimming cost V 4 bases and J 2 bases, with 9 bases left between them. The CDR3 extends over 15 amino acids. The CDR3, as DNA: TGTGCCAGCAGCCCCGCGGGGACTGGGGCCAACGTCCTGACTTTC. Amino acids: CASSPAGTGANVLTF. The variable domain in full, with the rest retrieved from reference TRBV3-1 and TRBJ2-6, is DTAVSQTPKYLVTQMGNDKSIKCEQNLGHDTMYWYKQDSKKFLKIMFSYNNKELIINETVPNRFSPKSPDKAHLNLHINSLELGDSAVYFCASSPAGTGANVLTFGAGSRLTVL.

This chain links TRBV18 with TRBJ2-1; the match to TRBD2 covers 14 bases. V was pared by 3 bases and J by 9 bases, with 13 bases of the junction left unmatched. The CDR3 contains 18 residues. The V gene's germline CDR1 is KGHSH and CDR2 LQKENI. CDR3 nucleotides: TGTGCCAGCTCACCGGGACTAGCGGGAGTTGATAGGGTCGGTGAGCAGTTCTTC. It yields the protein CASSPGLAGVDRVGEQFF.

The chain couples TRBV6-1 to TRBJ1-4, with D possibly TRBD1 on 6 matching bases. In germline, CDR1 is MNHNS, CDR2 SASEGT. Trimming took 7 bases from V and 7 from J, leaving 16 bases between them. The CDR3 totals 14 residues. In DNA form, the CDR3 reads TGTGCCAGCAAATCCGGACAGTTGGGTGAAAAACTGTTTTTT. Its protein is CASKSGQLGEKLFF.

The chain uses TRBV4-1 and TRBJ2-7; D could derive from TRBD1 or TRBD2 (5 bases each). The V and J ends lost 1 base and 5 bases respectively, with 18 bases between them. Germline CDR1 MGHRA, CDR2 YSYEKL. The CDR3 covers 16 residues. CDR3 region: CASSQVVRAGSHEQYF. Written as DNA, the CDR3 is TGCGCCAGCAGCCAAGTGGTTCGGGCAGGGAGCCACGAGCAGTACTTC.

The chain links TRBV4-1 to TRBJ1-1, with 7 nucleotides matching TRBD1. Germline assignment: CDR1 MGHRA and CDR2 YSYEKL. After removal of 2 bases from V and 4 bases from J, the junction contained 4 bases not matched to a gene. CDR3 length equals 14 residues. This chain's CDR3 is CASSQPSGGTEAFF. CDR3 in DNA: TGCGCCAGCAGCCAACCCTCAGGGGGCACTGAAGCTTTCTTT.

This clonotype has just a few counts. J is TRBJ2-5 and V is TRBV7-9; D is uncertain. The V gene lost 2 bases and the J gene lost 3 bases, with 10 bases spanning the gap. Germline lookup yields CDR1 SEHNR and CDR2 FQNEAQ (reference sequence). The CDR3 has 14 amino acids. CDR3 coding DNA: TGTGCCAGCAGCTTACTCGACATTAAAGAGACCCAGTACTTC. This encodes CASSLLDIKETQYF. Based on the CDR3 plus reference TRBV7-9 and TRBJ2-5, the full variable domain is DTGVSQNPRHKITKRGQNVTFRCDPISEHNRLYWYRQTLGQGPEFLTYFQNEAQLEKSRLLSDRFSAERPKGSFSTLEIQRTEQGDSAMYLCASSLLDIKETQYFGPGTRLLVL.

The chain combines TRBV28 with TRBJ2-7; D unclear. Germline CDR1 MDHEN, CDR2 SYDVKM. The CDR3 is 16 amino acids. V lost 1 base, J lost 4 bases, and 17 bases lay in between. Written as DNA, the CDR3 is TGTGCCAGCAGTTTATTCCTCCGGGCAGGCCAATACGAGCAGTACTTC. It yields the protein CASSLFLRAGQYEQYF.